Listed here are 23 T cell receptor beta chains from one sample, sequenced in a study of T cells in women clearing cervical HPV infection. The method was immunoSEQ multiplex PCR; TCRdb's version includes in-frame clones alone and lacks a portion of them. The sample spans tens of thousands of clones; the ten largest clones claim roughly 35%. Source material: blood buffy coat. The receptor set was obtained from a woman aged 18 to 75 with a cervical HPV16 infection that either progressed to CIN3+ or cleared (not recorded which).

A note on this clone: The read ends 3 residues early relative to the CDR3; the germline J gene fills the gap. This chain uses TRBV29-1 with TRBJ1-1; D is possibly TRBD1 (6 bases). CDR3 length equals 14 residues. V lost 4 bases and J 4 bases, leaving 16 bases between the germline ends. Per the germline V gene, CDR1 is SQVTM and CDR2 is ANQGSEA. CDR3 residues: CSVVLTGLGTEAFF. The sequenced CDR3 bases are TGCAGCGTTGTCTTGACAGGTTTGGGCACTGAA.

Remarks on this clone: Compared with germline, one end of the junction differs, possibly owing to a read error. The CDR3 extends 3 residues past the end of the read, so its final part is completed from the germline J gene. The chain has TRBV7-7 and TRBJ1-1; a possible D gene is TRBD1 (6 bases). CDR3 size: 13 residues. The germline V gene encodes CDR1 SSHAT and CDR2 FNYEAQ (reference sequence). CDR3 bases read: TGTGCTAGCAGCTTAGAGCCCGGGACAGAA. Residues: CASSLEPGTE. The whole CDR3 is CASSLEPGTEAFF.

As for this clone: The read falls 3 residues short of the CDR3 end, and the missing part is taken from the germline J gene. The chain carries TRBV30 and TRBJ1-1; D not certain. V was clipped by 0 bases and J by 6 bases, with 11 bases between them. CDR3 length equals 13 residues. Per the germline V gene, CDR1 is GTSNPN and CDR2 is SVGIG (reference sequence). The CDR3 loop is CAWSVLSFAEAFF. The CDR3 DNA, read in part, is TGTGCCTGGAGTGTACTGAGTTTCGCTGAA. The whole variable domain, remainder taken from reference TRBV30 and TRBJ1-1, is SQTIHQWPATLVQPVGSPLSLECTVEGTSNPNLYWYRQAAGRGLQLLFYSVGIGQISSEVPQNLSASRPQDRQFILSSKKLLLSDSGFYLCAWSVLSFAEAFFGQGTRLTVV.

Turning to this clone: At one end, the junction sequence differs from germline, possibly due to a read error. The read is 3 residues too short to cover the CDR3 end, so that end is filled in from the germline J gene. Different DNA sequences within this sample yield the same CDR3. The chain couples TRBV18 to TRBJ1-3; tentatively, D is TRBD1 (6 bases). CDR3 length equals 18 residues. Germline V gene sequence: CDR1 KGHSH, CDR2 LQKENI. The CDR3 loop is CASSPIETTGGTGNTIYF. The covered CDR3 bases are TGTGCCAGCTCACCCATTGAAACGACGGGGGGCACTGGAAACACA.

Comment on this clone: A read error may produce the germline difference seen at one junction end. The missing CDR3 end, 3 residues past where the read stops, is filled in from the germline J gene. This chain uses TRBV6-1 with TRBJ1-2; a possible D gene is TRBD1 (6 bases). Germline CDR1 and CDR2: MNHNS and SASEGT. This CDR3 is built from 15 residues. CDR3 sequence: CASREAGVSNYGYTF. The sequenced CDR3 bases are TGTGCCAGCAGGGAAGCAGGGGTTTCTAACTATGGC.

Notes on this clone: The read terminates 3 residues before the CDR3 end, so the remaining end is supplied by the germline J gene. The chain joins TRBV5-4 to TRBJ1-5; D is perhaps TRBD1 (5 bases). Germline lookup yields CDR1 SGHNT and CDR2 YYREEE (reference sequence). Between the trimmed V and J ends, which lost 2 bases and 5 bases, there was a span of 8 bases. The CDR3 runs 13 residues. Incomplete CDR3 DNA: TGTGCCAGCAGCTTAGGGGCAGATCAGCCC. Protein sequence: CASSLGADQP. The complete CDR3 sequence is CASSLGADQPQHF. The full variable domain, completed using reference TRBV5-4 and TRBJ1-5, is ETGVTQSPTHLIKTRGQQVTLRCSSQSGHNTVSWYQQALGQGPQFIFQYYREEENGRGNFPPRFSGLQFPNYSSELNVNALELDDSALYLCASSLGADQPQHFGDGTRLSIL.

A remark on this clone: Coverage ceases 3 residues before the CDR3 finishes, and the germline J gene fills in the end. The gene calls are TRBV6-2 or TRBV6-3 and TRBJ1-5; TRBD1 matches 10 bases. This CDR3 spans 14 amino acids. Trimming removed 4 bases from V and 6 bases from J; junction bases left unmatched: 3. The germline CDR1 and CDR2 sequences are MNHEY and SVGEGT. The CDR3 spells CASSSGQGTQPQHF. Partial CDR3 DNA: TGTGCCAGCAGTTCGGGACAGGGGACTCAGCCC.

Concerning this clone: The missing CDR3 end, 3 residues past where the read stops, is filled in from the germline J gene. The rearrangement links TRBV24-1 to TRBJ2-3, with TRBD1 matching 10 bases. CDR3 length: 17 amino acids. Germline V gene lookup returns CDR1 KGHDR and CDR2 SFDVKD. V lost 4 bases to trimming and J lost 0 bases; unmatched junction nucleotides: 6. Here the CDR3 reads CATSDSTGGFSTDTQYF. The part of the CDR3 DNA that was read is TGTGCCACCAGTGACTCGACAGGGGGCTTTAGCACAGATACG.

To note about this clone: The CDR3 extends 3 residues past the end of the read, so its final part is completed from the germline J gene. The chain couples TRBV19 to TRBJ1-1; D unresolved. Germline CDR1 reads LNHDA; CDR2 reads SQIVND (reference sequence). This CDR3 comprises 13 residues. The V end lost 1 base, the J end lost 4 bases, and 7 bases lay between the germline ends. The CDR3 reads CASSIAPRTEAFF. The part of the CDR3 DNA that was read is TGTGCCAGTAGTATAGCCCCGCGCACTGAA. Together with reference TRBV19 and TRBJ1-1, the CDR3 gives the full variable domain: DGGITQSPKYLFRKEGQNVTLSCEQNLNHDAMYWYRQDPGQGLRLIYYSQIVNDFQKGDIAEGYSVSREKKESFPLTVTSAQKNPTAFYLCASSIAPRTEAFFGQGTRLTVV.

As to this clone: The sequence runs out 3 residues before the end of the CDR3; the remainder is reconstructed from the germline J gene. This chain joins TRBV2 and TRBJ2-3, with D possibly being TRBD1 (5 bases). The CDR3 spans 14 residues. The V gene's germline CDR1 is SNHLY and CDR2 FYNNEI. The germline V and J ends were trimmed by 7 bases and 5 bases, with 16 bases remaining between them. Here the CDR3 reads CASTPQGLLDTQYF. Partial CDR3 DNA: TGTGCCAGCACCCCTCAGGGTTTGCTAGATACG. Complete variable domain (other parts from reference TRBV2 and TRBJ2-3): EPEVTQTPSHQVTQMGQEVILRCVPISNHLYFYWYRQILGQKVEFLVSFYNNEISEKSEIFDDQFSVERPDGSNFTLKIRSTKLEDSAMYFCASTPQGLLDTQYFGPGTRLTVL.

Worth noting for this clone: Sequencing ends 3 residues short of the CDR3 end; the germline J gene provides the rest. V is TRBV19 and J is TRBJ1-1, with 7 positions matching TRBD1. The CDR3 runs 14 residues. V was clipped by 4 bases and J by 5 bases; unmatched bases: 7. The V gene's germline CDR1 is LNHDA and CDR2 SQIVND (reference sequence). The CDR3 bases that were read are TGTGCCAGTAGTAATCGACAGGGTAGGACTGAA. It encodes CASSNRQGRTE. The whole CDR3 is CASSNRQGRTEAFF.

Turning to this clone: Coverage ceases 3 residues before the CDR3 finishes, and the germline J gene fills in the end. The chain uses TRBV19 and TRBJ2-5, with 9 bases fitting TRBD1. Germline values: CDR1 LNHDA, CDR2 SQIVND (reference sequence). This CDR3 is built from 15 residues. V gave up 3 bases and J gave up 4 bases; unmatched junction bases: 6. CDR3 DNA (partial): TGTGCCAGTAGTATCCCGGGACAGGGAGGAGAGACC. Protein product: CASSIPGQGGET. The CDR3 as a whole reads CASSIPGQGGETQYF.

Comment on this clone: The sequenced fragment ends 3 residues before the CDR3 boundary, so the rest is inferred from the germline J gene. The J gene is TRBJ1-5, the V gene TRBV5-1; possible D gene TRBD1, 6 bases. The CDR3 length is 14 residues. The germline CDR1 and CDR2 sequences are SGHRS and YFSETQ. V was cut by 4 bases and J by 3 bases, with 11 bases left in between. The CDR3 bases that were read are TGCGCCAGCAGCGAAGGACAGAACAATCAGCCC. The encoded protein is CASSEGQNNQP. The full CDR3 protein is CASSEGQNNQPQHF.

On this clone itself: Read coverage stops 3 residues before the CDR3 terminus; the germline J gene supplies the remainder. The chain employs TRBV20-1 and TRBJ2-1; TRBD2 matches at 16 bases. The V gene's germline CDR1 is DFQATT and CDR2 SNEGSKA (reference sequence). V lost 4 bases to trimming and J lost 0 bases; unmatched junction nucleotides: 6. The CDR3 is made up of 18 amino acids. The CDR3 bases that were read are TGCAGTGCTAAACCGGGACTAGCGGGAGGGAGCTCCTACAATGAG. It specifies CSAKPGLAGGSSYNE. The full CDR3 protein is CSAKPGLAGGSSYNEQFF.

For this clone: The read terminates 3 residues ahead of where the CDR3 ends, so the germline J gene completes it. The J gene is TRBJ2-7, the V gene TRBV30; 7 bases align to TRBD2. Per the germline V gene, CDR1 is GTSNPN and CDR2 is SVGIG (reference sequence). The V gene end was trimmed by 3 bases and the J gene end by 5 bases; junction bases not matched to a gene: 7. The CDR3 runs 13 residues. CDR3 bases read: TGTGCCTGGAGGAGGAAGGGAGGGGACGAG. Translated: CAWRRKGGDE. The full CDR3 protein reads CAWRRKGGDEQYF.

Note on this clone: Read sequence stops 3 residues before the CDR3 end, and the germline J gene provides the missing end. The J gene is TRBJ2-4, the V gene TRBV7-3; 7 nucleotides match TRBD1. Per germline, CDR1 SGHTA and CDR2 FQGTGA. This CDR3 spans 15 amino acids. Here the CDR3 reads CASSQQGLGEETQYF. The sequenced part of the CDR3 DNA is TGTGCCAGCAGCCAACAGGGGTTAGGGGAAGAGACT. The full variable domain, rest sourced from reference TRBV7-3 and TRBJ2-4, is GAGVSQTPSNKVTEKGKYVELRCDPISGHTALYWYRQSLGQGPEFLIYFQGTGAADDSGLPNDRFFAVRPEGSVSTLKIQRTERGDSAVYLCASSQQGLGEETQYFGAGTRLSVL.

A word on this clone: The CDR3 goes on 3 residues after the read ends, and that part is filled in from the germline J gene. The rearrangement joins TRBV5-6 to TRBJ1-1; tentative D call: TRBD1 (6 bases). The CDR3 sequence is 13 residues long. Looked up from germline, CDR1 is SGHDT and CDR2 is YYEEEE. The DNA read from the CDR3 is TGTGCCAGCAGCTCGGGCAGGGGAATTAGA. This translates into CASSSGRGIR. The full CDR3 protein is CASSSGRGIRAFF.

Worth noting for this clone: The CDR3 end lies 3 residues beyond the end of the read and is filled in from the germline J gene. The chain uses TRBV5-1 and TRBJ2-3; D gene unclear. Trimming stripped 1 base from V and 5 bases from J, with 17 bases between. The germline gives CDR1 SGHRS, CDR2 YFSETQ. This CDR3 spans 16 amino acids. Here the CDR3 reads CASSLSAARSRDTQYF. CDR3 bases read: TGCGCCAGCAGCTTGTCTGCGGCGCGCTCGAGAGATACG.

Regarding this clone: The read is 3 residues too short to cover the CDR3 end, so that end is filled in from the germline J gene. The chain is built from TRBV30 and TRBJ1-1, with D possibly matching TRBD1 (6 bases). V shed 1 base and J shed 4 bases, with 13 bases lying between them. The CDR3 has 14 residues. Germline-derived CDR1 and CDR2 are GTSNPN and SVGIG (reference sequence). The covered CDR3 bases are TGTGCCTGGAGTGGGGGACAATGGATCACTGAA. Its protein product is CAWSGGQWITE. The whole CDR3 protein is CAWSGGQWITEAFF.

Comment on this clone: The CDR3 end falls 3 residues outside the read, so it is completed with the germline J gene. J is TRBJ2-4 and V is TRBV12-3 or TRBV12-4; D ambiguous. The CDR3 runs to 11 residues. The ends were cut back, 6 bases at V and 8 bases at J, with 8 bases in the middle. Incomplete CDR3 DNA: TGTGCCAGCAGCTGGGCGTACATT. This encodes CASSWAYI. The full CDR3 protein is CASSWAYIQYF.

Details on this clone: The CDR3 end falls 3 residues outside the read, so it is completed with the germline J gene. The rearrangement uses TRBV20-1 and TRBJ1-4, with 7 bases aligning to TRBD1. CDR3 size: 12 residues. CDR1 and CDR2 (germline): DFQATT, SNEGSKA (reference sequence). The CDR3 is CSARVLDRKLFF. CDR3 DNA, as far as it was read: TGCAGTGCTAGAGTGCTGGACAGGAAA.

Note on this clone: Read coverage stops 3 residues before the CDR3 terminus; the germline J gene supplies the remainder. The rearrangement links TRBV30 to TRBJ1-5; a weak D match, TRBD1 (5 bases). CDR1 is GTSNPN and CDR2 is SVGIG in the germline V gene (reference sequence). V was clipped by 5 bases and J by 3 bases, with 11 bases between them. This CDR3 comprises 13 residues. CDR3 in amino acids: CAWAGGSNQPQHF. The covered CDR3 bases are TGTGCCTGGGCCGGGGGATCCAATCAGCCC.

Notes on this clone: The missing CDR3 end, 3 residues past where the read stops, is filled in from the germline J gene. This chain links TRBV7-6 with TRBJ1-5, with no clear D. The V gene lost 2 bases and the J gene lost 0 bases, with 8 bases spanning the gap. CDR1 and CDR2 (germline): SGHVS, FNYEAQ. The CDR3 runs to 15 residues. The CDR3 here is CASSLQAHSNQPQHF. The sequenced CDR3 bases are TGTGCCAGCAGCTTACAAGCCCATAGCAATCAGCCC.